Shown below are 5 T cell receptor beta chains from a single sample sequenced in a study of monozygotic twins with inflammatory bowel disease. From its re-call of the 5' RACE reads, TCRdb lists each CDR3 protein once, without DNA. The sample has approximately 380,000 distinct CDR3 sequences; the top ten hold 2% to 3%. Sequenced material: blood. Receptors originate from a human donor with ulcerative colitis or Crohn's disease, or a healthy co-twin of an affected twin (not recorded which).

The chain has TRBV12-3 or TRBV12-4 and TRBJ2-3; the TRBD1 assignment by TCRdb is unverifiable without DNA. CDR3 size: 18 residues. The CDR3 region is CASSFSGVQGLDTDTQYF.

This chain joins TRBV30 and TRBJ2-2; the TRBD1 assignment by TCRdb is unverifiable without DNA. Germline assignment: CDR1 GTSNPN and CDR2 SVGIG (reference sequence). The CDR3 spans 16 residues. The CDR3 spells CAWSVRISGATGELFF.

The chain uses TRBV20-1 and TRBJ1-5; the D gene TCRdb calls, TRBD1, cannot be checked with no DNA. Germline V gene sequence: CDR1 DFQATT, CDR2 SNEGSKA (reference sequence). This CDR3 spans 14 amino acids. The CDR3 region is CSARYKGGVQPQHF.

Here the CDR3 reads CASSYRPGETTQYF. The V gene is TRBV4-2, the J gene TRBJ2-3; as DNA is missing, the TRBD1 call by TCRdb cannot be tested. This CDR3 has 14 amino acids. Looked up from germline, CDR1 is LGHNA and CDR2 is YNFKEQ.

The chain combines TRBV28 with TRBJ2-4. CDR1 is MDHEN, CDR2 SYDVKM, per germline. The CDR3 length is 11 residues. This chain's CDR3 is CASSFENIQYF.